This T cell receptor (beta chain) was identified during a study of blood T cell repertoires in COVID-19. Study in general: PBMCs, B-cell-depleted T cells, or T cells provided the cDNA or gDNA that made up the material.

Enrollees, about 18 to 90 years old, lived in about two dozen US areas. Study processing details: Estimated nucleated cell counts came from reference gene primer amplification. Data came from immunoSEQ multiplex PCR; TCRdb stores just in-frame clones and leaves some out. For V, J and clone size, that table is used; D and trimming come from the DNA. The table has under 400,000 clones, 80% to 90% seen once. This CDR3 is built from 17 residues. CDR1 and CDR2 from the germline V gene are SGHKS and YYEKEE (reference sequence). V was clipped by 4 bases and J by 1 base, with 15 bases between them. The rearrangement joins TRBV5-5 to TRBJ2-6; D is uncertain. This TCR was sampled from a woman in her 40s with acute COVID-19. The specimen sequenced was PBMCs or T cells enriched from blood (not recorded which). This chain's CDR3 is CASSVVPLTSGANVLTF. CDR3 sequence (DNA): TGTGCCAGCAGCGTGGTCCCACTAACGTCTGGGGCCAACGTCCTGACTTTC.